What follows are 6 T cell receptor beta chains derived from one specimen sequenced in a study of T-cell reconstitution after alpha-beta-depleted transplantation in children. Preparation of the TCRbeta library was carried out with unique molecular identifiers. MiXCR, run by TCRdb on the PCR reads, gives a single entry per CDR3 protein. The profile covers almost 400,000 distinct CDR3 sequences, with roughly 20% appearing a single time and less than 4.5% taken by the ten largest. Sample: PBMCs from the stem cell graft donor, taken from the stem cell graft. The source of these receptors is a human donor who donated a stem cell graft to a child with acute myeloid leukemia.

In this sample, this clonotype turned up a few times. The rearrangement links TRBV20-1 to TRBJ2-7; 7 bases match TRBD1. The trim removed 5 bases at V and 4 bases at J, leaving 8 bases unmatched. The CDR3 length is 13 residues. Looked up from germline, CDR1 is DFQATT and CDR2 is SNEGSKA (reference sequence). CDR3 DNA sequence: TGCAGTGCTTGGGCCGGGACAGCTTACGAGCAGTACTTC. This codes for CSAWAGTAYEQYF.

The chain couples TRBV7-9 to TRBJ2-1; possible D gene TRBD1, 6 bases. Looked up from germline, CDR1 is SEHNR and CDR2 is FQNEAQ (reference sequence). Trimming took 5 bases from V and 10 from J, leaving 15 bases between them. The CDR3 consists of 13 residues. CDR3: CASSPGTQPEQFF. The DNA of the CDR3 is TGTGCCAGCAGCCCGGGGACACAACCCGAGCAGTTCTTC.

The chain combines TRBV7-9 with TRBJ2-5; D may be TRBD1 (6 bases). Germline V gene sequence: CDR1 SEHNR, CDR2 FQNEAQ (reference sequence). The CDR3 covers 11 residues. V was cut by 5 bases and J by 9 bases, with 10 bases left in between. CDR3 sequence reads: CASSATGPQYF. The CDR3 DNA sequence: TGTGCCAGCAGCGCAACAGGGCCCCAGTACTTC. The full variable domain, completed using reference TRBV7-9 and TRBJ2-5, is DTGVSQNPRHKITKRGQNVTFRCDPISEHNRLYWYRQTLGQGPEFLTYFQNEAQLEKSRLLSDRFSAERPKGSFSTLEIQRTEQGDSAMYLCASSATGPQYFGPGTRLLVL.

The CDR3 here is CASSSRTGGVIRNEQFF. The CDR3 DNA sequence: TGTGCCAGCAGCTCGCGGACAGGGGGCGTAATCCGCAATGAGCAGTTCTTC. The chain combines TRBV7-9 with TRBJ2-1; 11 bases match TRBD1. Germline loops: CDR1 SEHNR, CDR2 FQNEAQ (reference sequence). The CDR3 loop spans 17 amino acids. The V segment lost 4 bases and the J segment 6 bases; nucleotides outside the gene matches: 11.

This clonotype was seen ten or more times. The J gene is TRBJ2-1, the V gene TRBV29-1; the D gene is possibly TRBD2 (6 bases). This CDR3 contains 14 residues. V dropped 1 base and J dropped 6 bases, with 13 bases sitting between them. Germline lookup yields CDR1 SQVTM and CDR2 ANQGSEA. CDR3 DNA: TGCAGCGTTGAAGGCGGGATCGAGGCCAATGAGCAGTTCTTC. Translating gives CSVEGGIEANEQFF.

This clonotype was seen repeatedly, ten times or more. The V and J genes are TRBV20-1 and TRBJ2-3, with TRBD2 matching over 9 bases. With V trimmed by 4 bases and J by 3 bases, 2 bases remained unmatched. Germline CDR1 and CDR2: DFQATT and SNEGSKA (reference sequence). The CDR3 runs 13 residues. For the CDR3, the DNA is TGCAGTGCTATAGCGGGAGTTACAGATACGCAGTATTTT. This codes for CSAIAGVTDTQYF.